This T cell receptor beta chain was observed in a study of T cell responses to AZD1222 COVID-19 vaccine. The CDR3 is 12 residues long. Germline CDR1 SGHAT, CDR2 FQNNGV. V lost 1 base and J 10 bases, leaving 11 bases between the germline ends. As for this clone: The antigen is undetermined.

TCRdb's copy holds only in-frame clones and misses some; the assay was immunoSEQ multiplex PCR. This sample yields approximately 89,000 clones, of which less than 95% are seen a single time; less than 5.5% belongs to the top ten. Second doses at about 4 or about 12 weeks were pooled. Regarding the study as a whole: Baseline antibody screening turned up just six seropositive AZD1222 recipients. Without day 14 samples, only post-peak T cell repertoires were studied.

V and J are TRBV11-2 and TRBJ2-7; D is unclear. The source material was peripheral blood, sampled 28 days after the second AZD1222 dose. The sequence derives from an adult who received the AZD1222 COVID-19 vaccine. The CDR3 bases are TGTGCCAGCAGCTTAGTGGCCCCCCACCAGTACTTC. Encoded protein: CASSLVAPHQYF.